Here is one TCR beta chain with its context. This entry is derived from a study of spatial heterogeneity in lung cancer. Study-level information: Sequenced follow-up PBMC samples came a median of around 2 years after resection, where available.

Indicated time point: blood at routine non-recurrence follow-up after resection. Whole RNA, which was extracted from tumor, nontumor lung tissue or frozen PBMC, was sequenced without any cell sorting. Germline values: CDR1 SGHKS, CDR2 YYEKEE (reference sequence). The CDR3 spans 16 residues. V lost 0 bases, J lost 3 bases, and 5 bases stayed unmatched. Individually, TCR cDNA molecules were each labelled with a unique molecular identifier. MiXCR, applied by TCRdb to the 5' RACE reads, yields one record per CDR3 protein. The sample lists more than 9,500 distinct CDR3 sequences, approximately 22% occurring once.

The clonotype originates from a female donor with early-stage non-small cell lung cancer. Sequencing was performed on PBMCs, taken at follow-up. This chain uses TRBV5-5 with TRBJ1-4, with 7 bases lining up with TRBD1. In DNA form, the CDR3 reads TGTGCCAGCAGCTTGGGGACAGGAGGGTCTAATGAAAAACTGTTTTTT. The encoded protein is CASSLGTGGSNEKLFF.